The 19 T cell receptor beta chains listed next were all sequenced from one sample in a study of T cells in localized non-small cell lung cancer. TCRdb's table, derived via immunoSEQ multiplex PCR, lists solely in-frame clones and lacks some. Of approximately 46,000 clones in the sample, around 81% were seen once. The specimen was peripheral blood mononuclear cells, collected before any cancer treatment. These receptors all come from a man aged 40-75 years with stage III lung adenocarcinoma.

The gene calls are TRBV9 and TRBJ2-3, with D possibly being TRBD1 or TRBD2 (5 bases each). The germline V gene has CDR1 SGDLS and CDR2 YYNGEE. V dropped 1 base and J dropped 1 base, with 7 bases sitting between them. The CDR3 consists of 14 residues. The CDR3 bases are TGTGCCAGCAGCGTACTGGGGGGCACAGATACGCAGTATTTT. Protein sequence: CASSVLGGTDTQYF.

This clone occurred a few times. The chain is built from TRBV7-2 and TRBJ2-6; D ambiguous. Trimming left V 6 bases short and J 0 bases short, with 21 bases between. The CDR3 has 19 amino acids. Germline V gene data show CDR1 as SGHTA and CDR2 as FQGNSA. CDR3 sequence (DNA): TGTGCCAGCAGGTTAAGCCCCAGTGGTACTGGCTCTGGGGCCAACGTCCTGACTTTC. It encodes CASRLSPSGTGSGANVLTF.

The rearrangement uses TRBV5-5 and TRBJ2-7, with D maybe TRBD2 (7 bases). Trimming cost V 5 bases and J 3 bases, with 30 bases left between them. Germline CDR1 and CDR2: SGHKS and YYEKEE (reference sequence). This CDR3 contains 19 residues. In DNA, the CDR3 is TGTGCCAGCAGTCACCGCTCTGTCCCCCTGGGGGGGGCCGTCTACGAGCAGTACTTC. This gives the protein CASSHRSVPLGGAVYEQYF.

The V gene is TRBV2, the J gene TRBJ2-2, with TRBD1 matching 8 bases. Per germline, CDR1 SNHLY and CDR2 FYNNEI. J lost 4 bases, V lost 6 bases, and 4 bases had no gene match. This CDR3 has 14 residues. The CDR3 reads CASSGQGFTGELFF. CDR3 nucleotides: TGTGCCAGCAGCGGACAGGGTTTCACCGGGGAGCTGTTTTTT.

This chain joins TRBV7-2 and TRBJ1-3; perhaps TRBD1 as D (5 bases). The V end lost 1 base, the J end lost 4 bases, and 8 bases lay between the germline ends. In germline, CDR1 is SGHTA, CDR2 FQGNSA. This CDR3 spans 14 amino acids. The CDR3 DNA sequence: TGTGCCAGCAGCTTAGGCAGGGCCGGAAACACCATATATTTT. Its translation is CASSLGRAGNTIYF.

This CDR3 is CASSDQAAYEQYF. DNA for the CDR3: TGCGCCAGCAGTGATCAGGCCGCCTACGAGCAGTACTTC. The rearrangement uses TRBV10-1 and TRBJ2-7; D not certain. CDR1 and CDR2 from the germline V gene are WNHNN and SYGVQD (reference sequence). The V end lost 3 bases, the J end lost 2 bases, and 8 bases lay between the germline ends. This CDR3 is 13 amino acids long.

The V and J genes are TRBV6-5 and TRBJ1-5; D is possibly TRBD1 (6 bases). Trimming removed 0 bases from V and 9 bases from J, with 9 bases in between. Germline V gene lookup returns CDR1 MNHEY and CDR2 SVGAGI. The CDR3 sequence is 13 residues long. The CDR3, as DNA: TGTGCCAGCAGTTACTCGTCGGGGGCGCCCCAGCATTTT. Protein product: CASSYSSGAPQHF.

The V call is TRBV6-1, the J call TRBJ1-1; D remains unclear. V lost 3 bases and J 7 bases, leaving 6 bases between the germline ends. CDR3 length: 11 residues. The V gene's germline CDR1 is MNHNS and CDR2 SASEGT. CDR3 nucleotide sequence: TGTGCCAGCAGTGATTTGGGTGAAGCTTTCTTT. Translated: CASSDLGEAFF.

A single count supports this clone. This chain links TRBV2 with TRBJ2-1; 9 bases fit TRBD2. CDR1 is SNHLY, CDR2 FYNNEI, per germline. J was trimmed by 10 bases and V by 4 bases; bases with no gene match: 8. This CDR3 spans 14 amino acids. The CDR3 DNA reads as TGTGCCAGCAGTGGCGGGGGGGCCTTTGGGGAGCAGTTCTTC. Its protein product is CASSGGGAFGEQFF.

To note about this clone: Compared with germline, one end of the junction differs, possibly owing to a read error. CDR3: CASSFTRGDHNEQFF. Here the CDR3 DNA reads TGTGCTAGCAGCTTTACTAGGGGGGATCACAATGAGCAGTTCTTC. V and J are TRBV7-7 and TRBJ2-1; D might be TRBD1 or TRBD2, each matching 6 bases. Germline CDR1 reads SSHAT; CDR2 reads FNYEAQ (reference sequence). The length of the CDR3 is 15 residues. Using reference TRBV7-7 and TRBJ2-1 for the parts outside the CDR3, the full variable domain is GAGVSQSPRYKVTKRGQDVTLRCDPISSHATLYWYQQALGQGPEFLTYFNYEAQPDKSGLPSDRFSAERPEGSISTLTIQRTEQRDSAMYRCASSFTRGDHNEQFFGPGTRLTVL.

The rearrangement joins TRBV5-1 to TRBJ2-1; tentatively, D is TRBD1 or TRBD2 (5 bases each). Germline CDR1 SGHRS, CDR2 YFSETQ. Trimming cost V 1 base and J 4 bases, with 15 bases left between them. The CDR3 extends over 16 amino acids. Here the CDR3 DNA reads TGCGCCAGCAGCTTGTTGGGGCCGAGGGGTTACAATGAGCAGTTCTTC. Protein: CASSLLGPRGYNEQFF.

With regard to this clone: One junction end does not reproduce the germline sequence, and a read error may be involved. This same CDR3 is encoded by further DNA sequences in the sample. V is TRBV19 and J is TRBJ1-5, with no clear D. Germline V gives CDR1 LNHDA, CDR2 SQIVND (reference sequence). The CDR3 has 10 amino acids. CDR3 bases: TGTGCCAGTAGCGATCAGCCCCAGCATTTT. It is translated as CASSDQPQHF.

The table lists this clone with a count of one. This chain uses TRBV30 with TRBJ2-7; weak D call: TRBD2 (7 bases). V gave up 7 bases and J gave up 0 bases, with 16 bases separating them. Germline V gene sequence: CDR1 GTSNPN, CDR2 SVGIG (reference sequence). The CDR3 extends over 14 amino acids. The CDR3 coding sequence is TGTGCCTCCGCAAGGGGGGGGTCCTCCTACGAGCAGTACTTC. This translates into CASARGGSSYEQYF.

The V gene is TRBV13, the J gene TRBJ2-7; TRBD1 is a possible D gene (5 bases). Between the trimmed V and J ends, which lost 5 bases and 6 bases, there was a span of 11 bases. Germline V lookup: CDR1 PRHDT, CDR2 FYEKMQ (reference sequence). The CDR3 totals 12 residues. This chain's CDR3 is CASSMWTLEQYF. In DNA, the CDR3 is TGTGCCAGCAGCATGTGGACACTCGAGCAGTACTTC.

The gene calls are TRBV14 and TRBJ1-3, with D unresolved. CDR3 length: 14 residues. The V end lost 6 bases, the J end lost 4 bases, and 13 bases lay between the germline ends. Per the germline V gene, CDR1 is SGHDN and CDR2 is FVKESK. This chain's CDR3 is CASRTEGSGNTIYF. CDR3 bases: TGTGCCAGCAGAACCGAGGGAAGCGGAAACACCATATATTTT.

This clone was seen a single time. The gene calls are TRBV9 and TRBJ2-5, with D perhaps TRBD2 (6 bases). This CDR3 is 13 amino acids long. CDR1 is SGDLS and CDR2 is YYNGEE in the germline V gene. Trimming took off 4 bases at V and 5 bases at J, with 12 bases between the two ends. The CDR3 is CASSSGLRETQYF. CDR3 DNA sequence: TGTGCCAGCAGCTCGGGACTCAGGGAGACCCAGTACTTC.

CDR3: CASSIHRTLHF. CDR3 coding DNA: TGTGCCAGCAGTATTCATAGGACCCTCCACTTT. The V gene is TRBV7-2, the J gene TRBJ1-6; D is undetermined. Germline lookup yields CDR1 SGHTA and CDR2 FQGNSA. CDR3 length: 11 amino acids. V lost 6 bases and J lost 14, with 11 bases in between. The full variable domain, in which reference TRBV7-2 and TRBJ1-6 provide the parts outside the CDR3, is GAGVSQSPSNKVTEKGKDVELRCDPISGHTALYWYRQSLGQGLEFLIYFQGNSAPDKSGLPSDRFSAERTGGSVSTLTIQRTQQEDSAVYLCASSIHRTLHFGNGTRLTVT.

The V gene is TRBV7-2, the J gene TRBJ2-7, with a weak D call TRBD1 (6 bases). The V and J ends lost 7 bases and 3 bases respectively, with 16 bases between them. There are 14 residues in the CDR3. CDR1 SGHTA and CDR2 FQGNSA come from the germline V gene. The CDR3 bases are TGTGCCAGCACCCGAACAGGGCAACTCTACGAGCAGTACTTC. It specifies CASTRTGQLYEQYF.

This clone came up once. This chain uses TRBV6-6 with TRBJ1-2; D gene uncertain. Per the germline V gene, CDR1 is MNHNY and CDR2 is SVGAGI (reference sequence). V lost 8 bases and J 3 bases, leaving 19 bases between the germline ends. This CDR3 spans 15 amino acids. The CDR3 here is CASLPSGGWDYGYTF. The CDR3 DNA reads as TGTGCCAGCCTACCTTCGGGAGGATGGGACTATGGCTACACCTTC.